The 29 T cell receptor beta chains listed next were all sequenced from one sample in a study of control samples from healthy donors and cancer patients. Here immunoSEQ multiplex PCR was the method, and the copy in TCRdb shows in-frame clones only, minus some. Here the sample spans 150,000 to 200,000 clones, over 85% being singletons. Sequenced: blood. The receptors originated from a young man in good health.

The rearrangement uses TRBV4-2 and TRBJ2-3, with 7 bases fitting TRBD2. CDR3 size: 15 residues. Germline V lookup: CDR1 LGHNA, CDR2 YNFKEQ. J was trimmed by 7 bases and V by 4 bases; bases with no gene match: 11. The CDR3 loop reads CASSRTISGTHTQYF. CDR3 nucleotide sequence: TGTGCCAGCAGCCGAACCATCAGCGGGACGCATACGCAGTATTTT.

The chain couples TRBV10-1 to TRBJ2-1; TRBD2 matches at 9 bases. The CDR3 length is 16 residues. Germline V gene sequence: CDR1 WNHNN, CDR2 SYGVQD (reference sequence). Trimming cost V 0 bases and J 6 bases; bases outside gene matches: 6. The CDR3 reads CASSESRLAGSNEQFF. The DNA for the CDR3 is TGCGCCAGCAGTGAGTCGAGGCTAGCGGGGTCCAATGAGCAGTTCTTC.

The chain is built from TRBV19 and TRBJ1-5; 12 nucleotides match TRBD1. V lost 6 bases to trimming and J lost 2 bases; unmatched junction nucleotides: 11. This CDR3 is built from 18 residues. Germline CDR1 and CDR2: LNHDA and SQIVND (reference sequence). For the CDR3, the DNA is TGTGCCAGTAGATATGGGACAGGGGGCTCGGGGGGCAATCAGCCCCAGCATTTT. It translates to CASRYGTGGSGGNQPQHF.

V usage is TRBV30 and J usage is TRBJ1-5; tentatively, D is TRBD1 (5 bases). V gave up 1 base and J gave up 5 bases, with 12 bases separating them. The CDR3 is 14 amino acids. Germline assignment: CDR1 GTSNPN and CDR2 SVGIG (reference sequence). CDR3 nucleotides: TGTGCCTGGAGTGACGACAGTTCCTATCAGCCCCAGCATTTT. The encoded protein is CAWSDDSSYQPQHF. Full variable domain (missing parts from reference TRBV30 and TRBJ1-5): SQTIHQWPATLVQPVGSPLSLECTVEGTSNPNLYWYRQAAGRGLQLLFYSVGIGQISSEVPQNLSASRPQDRQFILSSKKLLLSDSGFYLCAWSDDSSYQPQHFGDGTRLSIL.

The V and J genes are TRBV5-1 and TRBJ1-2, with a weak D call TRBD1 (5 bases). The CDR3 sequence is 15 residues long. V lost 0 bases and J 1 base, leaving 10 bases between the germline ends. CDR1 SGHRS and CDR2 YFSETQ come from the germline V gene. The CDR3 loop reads CASSLDRGSNYGYTF. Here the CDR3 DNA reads TGCGCCAGCAGCTTGGACCGGGGGAGTAACTATGGCTACACCTTC.

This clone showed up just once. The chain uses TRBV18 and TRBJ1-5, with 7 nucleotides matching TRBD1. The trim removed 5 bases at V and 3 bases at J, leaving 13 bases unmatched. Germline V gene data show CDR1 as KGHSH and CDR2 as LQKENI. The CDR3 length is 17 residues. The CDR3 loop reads CASSFLPGGQINQPQHF. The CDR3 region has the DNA TGTGCCAGCTCATTTTTGCCTGGGGGACAGATCAATCAGCCCCAGCATTTT.

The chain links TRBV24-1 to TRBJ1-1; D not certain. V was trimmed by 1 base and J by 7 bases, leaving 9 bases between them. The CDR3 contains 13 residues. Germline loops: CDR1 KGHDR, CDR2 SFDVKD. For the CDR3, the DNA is TGTGCCACCAGTGATTTCATCGGAAATGAAGCTTTCTTT. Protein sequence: CATSDFIGNEAFF.

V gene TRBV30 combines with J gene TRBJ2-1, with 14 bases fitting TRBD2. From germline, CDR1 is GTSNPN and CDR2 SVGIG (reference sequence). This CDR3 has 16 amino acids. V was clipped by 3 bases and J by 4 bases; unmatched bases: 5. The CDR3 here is CAWRGLAGGLYNEQFF. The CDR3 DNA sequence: TGTGCCTGGAGAGGACTAGCGGGGGGCCTATACAATGAGCAGTTCTTC.

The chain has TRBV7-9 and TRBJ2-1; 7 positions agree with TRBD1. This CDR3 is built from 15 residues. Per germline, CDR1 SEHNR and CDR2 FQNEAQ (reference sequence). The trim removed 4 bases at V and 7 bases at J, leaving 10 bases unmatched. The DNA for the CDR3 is TGTGCCAGCAGCTCTACCGGACAGGATAGGAATGAGCAGTTCTTC. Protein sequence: CASSSTGQDRNEQFF.

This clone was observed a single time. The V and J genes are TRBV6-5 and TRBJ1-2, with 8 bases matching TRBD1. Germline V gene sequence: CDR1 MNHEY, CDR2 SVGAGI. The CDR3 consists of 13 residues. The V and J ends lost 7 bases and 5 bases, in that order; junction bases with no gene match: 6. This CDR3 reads CASTLRQGYGYTF. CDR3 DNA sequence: TGTGCCAGCACCCTACGACAGGGGTATGGCTACACCTTC.

The CDR3 loop is CASSLVLWGASKNIQYF. The CDR3 DNA is TGTGCCAGCAGCTTGGTCTTGTGGGGGGCTAGCAAAAACATTCAGTACTTC. The rearrangement joins TRBV7-8 to TRBJ2-4; TRBD1 or TRBD2 may be the D gene (6 bases each). CDR3 length equals 17 residues. Trimming stripped 3 bases from V and 3 bases from J, with 18 bases between. CDR1 and CDR2 (germline): SGHVS, FQNEAQ.

The CDR3 nucleotides are TGTGCCAGCAGCTCGGGACAGGATAATTCACCCCTCCACTTT. It encodes CASSSGQDNSPLHF. The chain is built from TRBV7-9 and TRBJ1-6; 8 positions agree with TRBD1. The CDR3 runs 14 residues. J gave up 5 bases and V 4 bases, and 1 base lay outside the gene matches. Per the germline V gene, CDR1 is SEHNR and CDR2 is FQNEAQ (reference sequence).

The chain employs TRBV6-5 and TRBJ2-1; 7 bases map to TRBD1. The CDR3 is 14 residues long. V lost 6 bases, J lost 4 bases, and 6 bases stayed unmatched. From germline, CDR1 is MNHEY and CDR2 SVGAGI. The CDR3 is CASSRTGEYNEQFF. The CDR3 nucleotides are TGTGCCAGCAGCCGGACAGGAGAATACAATGAGCAGTTCTTC.

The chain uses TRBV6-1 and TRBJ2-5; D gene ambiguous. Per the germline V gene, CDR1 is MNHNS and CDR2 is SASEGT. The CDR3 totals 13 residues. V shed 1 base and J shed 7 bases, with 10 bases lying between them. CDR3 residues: CASSEDGEWTQYF. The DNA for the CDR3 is TGTGCCAGCAGTGAAGATGGCGAATGGACCCAGTACTTC.

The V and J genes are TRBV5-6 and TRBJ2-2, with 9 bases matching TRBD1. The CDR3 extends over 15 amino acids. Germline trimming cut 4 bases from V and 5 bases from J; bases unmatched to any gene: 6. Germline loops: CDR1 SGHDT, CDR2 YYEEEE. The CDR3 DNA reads TGTGCCAGCAGCATAAACAGGGGGCGGACCGGGGAGCTGTTTTTT. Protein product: CASSINRGRTGELFF.

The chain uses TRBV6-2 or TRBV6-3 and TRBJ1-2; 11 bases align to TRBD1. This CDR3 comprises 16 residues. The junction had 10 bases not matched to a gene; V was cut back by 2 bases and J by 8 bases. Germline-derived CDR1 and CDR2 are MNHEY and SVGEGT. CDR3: CASSYPAGQGASGYTF. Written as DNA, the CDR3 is TGTGCCAGCAGTTACCCCGCCGGACAGGGGGCGAGCGGCTACACCTTC.

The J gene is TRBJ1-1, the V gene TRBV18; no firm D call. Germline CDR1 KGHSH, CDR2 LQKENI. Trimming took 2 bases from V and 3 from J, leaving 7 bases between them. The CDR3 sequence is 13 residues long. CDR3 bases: TGTGCCAGCTCACCAACACCGGACACTGAAGCTTTCTTT. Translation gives CASSPTPDTEAFF.

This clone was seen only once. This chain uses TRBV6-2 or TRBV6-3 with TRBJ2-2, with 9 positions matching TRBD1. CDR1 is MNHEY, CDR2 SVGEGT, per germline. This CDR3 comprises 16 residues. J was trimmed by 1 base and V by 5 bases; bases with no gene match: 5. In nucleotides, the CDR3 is TGTGCCAGCAGTCACAGGGGGCGCGGGAACACCGGGGAGCTGTTTTTT. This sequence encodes CASSHRGRGNTGELFF.

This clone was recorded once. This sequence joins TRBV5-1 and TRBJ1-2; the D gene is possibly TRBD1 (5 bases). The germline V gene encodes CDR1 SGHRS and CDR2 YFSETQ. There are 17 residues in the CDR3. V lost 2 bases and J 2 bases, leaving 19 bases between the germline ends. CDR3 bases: TGCGCCAGCAGCTTTCAACCAACCGGGACGGCAAACTATGGCTACACCTTC. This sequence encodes CASSFQPTGTANYGYTF.

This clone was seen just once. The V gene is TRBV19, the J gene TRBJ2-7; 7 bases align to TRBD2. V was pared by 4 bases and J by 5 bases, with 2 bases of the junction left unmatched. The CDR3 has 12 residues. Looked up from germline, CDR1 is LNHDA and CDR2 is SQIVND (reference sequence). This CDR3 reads CASSSGGNEQYF. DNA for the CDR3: TGTGCCAGTAGTAGCGGGGGAAACGAGCAGTACTTC.

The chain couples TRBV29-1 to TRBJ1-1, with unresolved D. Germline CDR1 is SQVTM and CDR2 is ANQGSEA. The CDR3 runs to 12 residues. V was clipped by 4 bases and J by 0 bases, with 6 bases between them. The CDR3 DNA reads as TGCAGCGTTGTAAACGTGAACACTGAAGCTTTCTTT. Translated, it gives CSVVNVNTEAFF.

The CDR3 DNA reads TGTGCCAGCAGGATCAACAGTATCTCCTCTGGAAACACCATATATTTT. Translated, it gives CASRINSISSGNTIYF. The rearrangement joins TRBV6-6 to TRBJ1-3, with D uncertain. The CDR3 extends over 16 amino acids. Germline V gene data show CDR1 as MNHNY and CDR2 as SVGAGI (reference sequence). The V gene lost 6 bases and the J gene lost 0 bases, with 15 bases spanning the gap.

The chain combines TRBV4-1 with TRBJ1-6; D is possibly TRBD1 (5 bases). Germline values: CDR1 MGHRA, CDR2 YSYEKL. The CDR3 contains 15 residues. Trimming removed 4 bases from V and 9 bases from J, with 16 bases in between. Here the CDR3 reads CASSPGGREASPLHF. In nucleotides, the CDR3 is TGCGCCAGCAGCCCCGGTGGCAGGGAAGCTTCACCCCTCCACTTT.

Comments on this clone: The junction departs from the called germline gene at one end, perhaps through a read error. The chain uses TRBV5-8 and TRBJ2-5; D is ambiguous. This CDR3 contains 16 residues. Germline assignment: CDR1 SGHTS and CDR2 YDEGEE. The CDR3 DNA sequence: TGTGCCAGCAGCTTGGGGAAGATGGCAGCCTCAGAGTCCCAGTACTTC. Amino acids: CASSLGKMAASESQYF. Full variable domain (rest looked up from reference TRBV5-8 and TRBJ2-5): EAGVTQSPTHLIKTRGQQATLRCSPISGHTSVYWYQQALGLGLQFLLWYDEGEERNRGNFPPRFSGRQFPNYSSELNVNALELEDSALYLCASSLGKMAASESQYFGPGTRLLVL.

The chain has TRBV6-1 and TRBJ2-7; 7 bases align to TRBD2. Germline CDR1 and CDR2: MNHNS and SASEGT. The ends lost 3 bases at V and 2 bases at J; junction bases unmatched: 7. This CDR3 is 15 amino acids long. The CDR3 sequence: CASSDLTSEPYEQYF. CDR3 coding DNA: TGTGCCAGCAGTGATCTTACTAGCGAACCCTACGAGCAGTACTTC.

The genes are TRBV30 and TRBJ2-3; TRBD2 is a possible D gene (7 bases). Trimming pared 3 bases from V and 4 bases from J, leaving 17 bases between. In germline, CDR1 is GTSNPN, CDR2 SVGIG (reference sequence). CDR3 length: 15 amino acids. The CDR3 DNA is TGTGCCTGGAGCGCCCCGGGGGGCGGGGCAGATACGCAGTATTTT. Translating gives CAWSAPGGGADTQYF. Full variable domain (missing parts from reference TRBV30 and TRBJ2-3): SQTIHQWPATLVQPVGSPLSLECTVEGTSNPNLYWYRQAAGRGLQLLFYSVGIGQISSEVPQNLSASRPQDRQFILSSKKLLLSDSGFYLCAWSAPGGGADTQYFGPGTRLTVL.

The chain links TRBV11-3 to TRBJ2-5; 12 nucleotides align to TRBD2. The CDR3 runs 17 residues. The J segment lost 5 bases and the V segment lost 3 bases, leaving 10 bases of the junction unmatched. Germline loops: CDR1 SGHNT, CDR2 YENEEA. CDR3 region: CASSLTSGGSGWETQYF. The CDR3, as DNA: TGTGCCAGCAGCTTGACTAGCGGGGGCTCCGGGTGGGAGACCCAGTACTTC.

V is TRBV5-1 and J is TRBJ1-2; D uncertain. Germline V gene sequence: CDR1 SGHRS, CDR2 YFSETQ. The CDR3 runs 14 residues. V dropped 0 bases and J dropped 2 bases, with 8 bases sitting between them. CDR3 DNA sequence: TGCGCCAGCAGCTTGGAATCACGAAACTATGGCTACACCTTC. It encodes CASSLESRNYGYTF.

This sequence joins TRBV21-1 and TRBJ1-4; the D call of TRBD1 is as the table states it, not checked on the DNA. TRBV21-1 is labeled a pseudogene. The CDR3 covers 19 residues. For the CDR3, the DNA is TGTGCCAGCAGCAAGACTCAGGGGGCAGAGGAACAAACTAATGAAAAACTGTTTTTT. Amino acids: CASSKTQGAEEQTNEKLFF.